This TCR beta chain was retrieved from a study of blood T cell repertoires in COVID-19. Profiling relied on immunoSEQ multiplex PCR, and the TCRdb table lists in-frame clones only, not all of them. The sample records just over 350,000 clones, 87% being singletons. Trimming cost V 0 bases and J 3 bases, with 7 bases left between them. The CDR3 runs to 14 residues. Germline CDR1 SGHRS, CDR2 YFSETQ. Clinical history as reported by participants underpinned cohort assignment. Two negative PCRs, clearance, or symptom resolution were required of recovered Cohort 3 donors. Comments on this clone: Distinct nucleotide sequences in the sample also encode this CDR3.

V usage is TRBV5-1 and J usage is TRBJ2-1; D is possibly TRBD2 (5 bases). The sample consisted of PBMCs or T cells enriched from blood (not recorded which). The TCR originated in a woman between 25 and 40 years old who had recovered from COVID-19. CDR3 bases: TGCGCCAGCAGCTTGGTTGGGAGCTACAATGAGCAGTTCTTC. Translation gives CASSLVGSYNEQFF. Combining the CDR3 with reference TRBV5-1 and TRBJ2-1 gives the whole variable domain KAGVTQTPRYLIKTRGQQVTLSCSPISGHRSVSWYQQTPGQGLQFLFEYFSETQRNKGNFPGRFSGRQFSNSRSEMNVSTLELGDSALYLCASSLVGSYNEQFFGPGTRLTVL.